These T cell receptor beta chains were read from a single sample in a study of blood T cells in healthy people across ages. MiXCR was run by TCRdb on the 5' RACE reads, yielding one entry per CDR3 protein. The sample contains about 780,000 distinct CDR3 sequences, about half of which appear only once. Sequenced sample: blood. The receptor source for this set is an elderly man in good health. CDR3s include the opening cysteine and the closing phenylalanine or tryptophan. The D gene is left open where the match is weak. Expanded clones are given a class, and other clones once, few, many or no size at all.

>.|few|TRBJ2-3|TRBV6-5
CASSYRPGEIDTQYF
TGTGCCAGCAGTTACCGGCCAGGGGAGATTGATACGCAGTATTTT
>TRBD2|.|TRBJ2-1|TRBV5-1
CASRLAGDYNEQFF
TGCGCCAGCAGACTAGCGGGAGACTACAATGAGCAGTTCTTC
>TRBD1|.|TRBJ1-2|TRBV28
CASSGEGQAYYGYTF
TGTGCCAGCAGTGGGGAGGGACAGGCCTACTATGGCTACACCTTC
>.|.|TRBJ2-5|TRBV28
CASSLTRGGEARYF
TGTGCCAGCAGTTTAACTCGGGGCGGAGAGGCCCGGTACTTC
>.|few|TRBJ1-1|TRBV28
CASSPPPGRNTEAFF
TGTGCCAGCAGCCCCCCCCCGGGGCGGAACACTGAAGCTTTCTTT
>TRBD1|.|TRBJ2-7|TRBV2
CARTGTGPYEQYF
TGTGCCAGAACCGGGACAGGGCCCTACGAGCAGTACTTC
>.|.|TRBJ2-7|TRBV11-2
CASTLGGDSYEQYF
TGTGCCAGCACCCTGGGTGGGGACTCCTACGAGCAGTACTTC
>.|.|TRBJ1-2|TRBV5-1
CASGPDGANYGYTF
TGCGCCAGCGGCCCGGACGGAGCTAACTATGGCTACACCTTC
>TRBD2|.|TRBJ2-7|TRBV20-1
CSAVREAGVNYNEQYF
TGCAGTGCTGTCCGAGAAGCGGGAGTAAACTACAATGAGCAGTACTTC
>.|.|TRBJ1-5|TRBV2
CASSEAPRQGQPQHF
TGTGCCAGCAGTGAAGCCCCCCGGCAGGGCCAGCCCCAGCATTTT
>.|many|TRBJ2-1|TRBV20-1
CSARDRAAYNEQFF
TGCAGTGCTAGAGATAGGGCGGCATACAATGAGCAGTTCTTC
>TRBD2|.|TRBJ2-1|TRBV20-1
CSARGTSGTEQFF
TGCAGTGCTAGAGGGACTAGCGGGACGGAGCAGTTCTTC
>TRBD2|.|TRBJ2-1|TRBV5-1
CASSSYPTSGSSDEQFF
TGCGCCAGCAGCTCCTACCCGACTAGCGGGAGTAGCGATGAGCAGTTCTTC
>TRBD2|.|TRBJ2-6|TRBV7-8
CASSHLAGGHGANVLTF
TGTGCCAGCAGCCATCTAGCGGGGGGGCATGGGGCCAACGTCCTGACTTTC
>.|once|TRBJ2-7|TRBV21-1
CASSKAGRGDYEQYF
TGTGCCAGCAGCAAAGCGGGAAGGGGAGACTACGAGCAGTACTTC
>TRBD2|.|TRBJ2-7|TRBV11-2
CASSRGLAAEQYF
TGTGCCAGCAGCCGAGGGCTAGCGGCCGAGCAGTACTTC
>.|few|TRBJ2-3|TRBV11-2
CASSLDTGGRTDTQYF
TGTGCCAGCAGCTTAGATACGGGCGGCAGGACAGATACGCAGTATTTT
>.|few|TRBJ2-7|TRBV20-1
CSARDQGAVRDEQYF
TGCAGTGCTAGAGATCAAGGAGCGGTGAGGGACGAGCAGTACTTC
>.|.|TRBJ2-7|TRBV7-9
CASSLFIGSSYEQYF
TGTGCCAGCAGCTTGTTTATAGGTTCCTCCTACGAGCAGTACTTC
>.|medium-sized|TRBJ2-1|TRBV12-3/TRBV12-4
CASSPTLEEQFF
TGTGCCAGCAGTCCTACCCTGGAGGAGCAGTTCTTC
>TRBD2|many|TRBJ2-3|TRBV20-1
CSARDFASGKSTDTQYF
TGCAGTGCTAGAGATTTTGCTAGCGGGAAGAGCACAGATACGCAGTATTTT
>.|.|TRBJ1-5|TRBV20-1
CSARREGDQPQHF
TGCAGTGCCCGCCGAGAGGGCGATCAGCCCCAGCATTTT
>.|many|TRBJ2-3|TRBV12-3/TRBV12-4
CASSRLSTDTQYF
TGTGCCAGCAGCCGTTTGAGCACAGATACGCAGTATTTT
>.|.|TRBJ2-7|TRBV12-3/TRBV12-4
CASFPGWGSYEQYF
TGTGCCAGCTTCCCAGGGTGGGGATCCTACGAGCAGTACTTC
>.|.|TRBJ2-6|TRBV5-5
CASRGSIGSGANVLTF
TGTGCCAGCCGGGGATCCATAGGGTCTGGGGCCAACGTCCTGACTTTC
>.|.|TRBJ1-4|TRBV2
CASRAKSGANEKLFF
TGTGCCAGCAGAGCAAAATCCGGGGCGAATGAAAAACTGTTTTTT
>.|.|TRBJ2-7|TRBV2
CASNEPEPSYEQYF
TGTGCCAGCAATGAACCCGAGCCCTCCTACGAGCAGTACTTC
>TRBD2|.|TRBJ2-3|TRBV25-1
CASSESGLDTDTQYF
TGTGCCAGCAGTGAGTCGGGACTAGACACAGATACGCAGTATTTT
>TRBD1|many|TRBJ2-5|TRBV6-1
CASRDGDRGKETQYF
TGTGCCAGCAGGGACGGAGACAGGGGGAAAGAGACCCAGTACTTC
>.|few|TRBJ1-4|TRBV20-1
CSARDSGPNEKLFF
TGCAGTGCTAGGGACAGCGGACCCAATGAAAAACTGTTTTTT
>TRBD1|few|TRBJ1-2|TRBV29-1
CSVRQGTNYGYTF
TGCAGCGTCAGACAGGGGACCAACTATGGCTACACCTTC
>TRBD2|many|TRBJ2-7|TRBV27
CASSNSGSLYEQYF
TGTGCCAGCAGTAATAGCGGGAGTTTATACGAGCAGTACTTC
>TRBD1|.|TRBJ1-5|TRBV12-3/TRBV12-4
CASSSRDRDGQPQHF
TGTGCCAGCAGTTCCCGGGACAGGGATGGTCAGCCCCAGCATTTT
>TRBD2|.|TRBJ2-5|TRBV7-2
CASTQSGGRAGKTQYF
TGTGCCAGCACCCAGTCGGGCGGGAGGGCCGGTAAGACCCAGTACTTC
>.|.|TRBJ2-3|TRBV29-1
CSVDVGQGTDTQYF
TGCAGCGTTGACGTGGGGCAGGGCACAGATACGCAGTATTTT
>TRBD2|few|TRBJ2-3|TRBV12-3/TRBV12-4
CASRSGGGDADTQYF
TGTGCCAGCAGGAGCGGGGGGGGTGATGCAGATACGCAGTATTTT
>.|.|TRBJ2-6|TRBV6-2/TRBV6-3
CASMSGGSGANVLTF
TGTGCCAGCATGTCTGGGGGCTCTGGGGCCAACGTCCTGACTTTC
>.|few|TRBJ2-7|TRBV29-1
CSVDRGSNEQYF
TGCAGCGTTGATAGGGGAAGCAATGAGCAGTACTTC
>TRBD2|.|TRBJ2-2|TRBV4-3
CASSRTAGGSTGELFF
TGCGCCAGCAGCCGAACAGCGGGAGGGAGCACCGGGGAGCTGTTTTTT
>.|.|TRBJ2-5|TRBV20-1
CSARDYGGGETQYF
TGCAGTGCTAGAGATTACGGGGGAGGTGAGACCCAGTACTTC
>TRBD2|.|TRBJ2-1|TRBV5-6
CASGLRRLAGGYEQFF
TGTGCCAGCGGTCTAAGAAGACTAGCGGGAGGCTATGAGCAGTTCTTC
>TRBD2|.|TRBJ2-7|TRBV28
CASLPGLAAYEQYF
TGTGCCAGCTTACCGGGACTAGCAGCTTACGAGCAGTACTTC
>.|.|TRBJ2-5|TRBV10-3
CAISDDQQGGGAGIEQYF
TGTGCCATCAGTGACGACCAACAGGGGGGAGGGGCCGGTATTGAGCAGTACTTC
>TRBD2|.|TRBJ2-5|TRBV5-1
CASSAGVMETQYF
TGCGCCAGCAGCGCGGGAGTCATGGAGACCCAGTACTTC
>.|.|TRBJ1-2|TRBV7-9
CSSSLAHGGYTF
TGTTCCAGCAGCTTAGCGCATGGGGGCTACACCTTC
>.|.|TRBJ2-6|TRBV7-2
CASSHWGAGANVLTF
TGTGCCAGCAGCCACTGGGGCGCTGGGGCCAACGTCCTGACTTTC
>TRBD2|few|TRBJ2-3|TRBV12-3/TRBV12-4
CASSLITSGYTDTQYF
TGTGCCAGCAGTTTAATTACTAGCGGATACACAGATACGCAGTATTTT
>.|.|TRBJ2-1|TRBV6-2/TRBV6-3
CASSYGFLSYNEQFF
TGTGCCAGCAGTTACGGTTTCCTCTCCTACAATGAGCAGTTCTTC
>.|.|TRBJ2-1|TRBV3-1
CASKRGRYNNEQFF
TGTGCCAGCAAACGAGGGCGGTATAACAATGAGCAGTTCTTC
>TRBD1|few|TRBJ2-1|TRBV7-8
CASSPRTGVIYNEQFF
TGTGCCAGCAGCCCGAGGACAGGAGTTATCTACAATGAGCAGTTCTTC
>.|once|TRBJ2-3|TRBV29-1
CSVEPRLVDTQYF
TGCAGCGTTGAGCCCCGACTAGTAGATACGCAGTATTTT
>TRBD2|few|TRBJ2-5|TRBV28
CASAGTSGRRETQYF
TGTGCCAGTGCCGGGACTAGCGGGAGAAGAGAGACCCAGTACTTC